The T cell receptor (beta chain) described here comes from a study of beta chain features in type 1 diabetes. Across the whole study: Examination covered around 110 million sorted cells spanning all samples. Overall study findings and caveats: A potential influence of HLA type upon TCRB rearrangement remained unresolved herein. Shorter TCRB CDR3s, moderately but significantly so, were found in Type 1 diabetes patients in all four CD4+ subsets.

The isolated RNA, all of it, was reverse transcribed, so expressed TCRB transcripts were what got sequenced. This table comes from immunoSEQ multiplex PCR, and its TCRdb copy is limited to in-frame clones, with some not included. This table has about 150,000 clones, 10% appearing once. About this clone: Its antigen is unknown.

There are 14 residues in the CDR3. Trimming took off 0 bases at V and 7 bases at J, with 13 bases between the two ends. Germline assignment: CDR1 SGHDT and CDR2 YYEEEE. This clonotype was obtained from a man aged 25 to 45 with type 1 diabetes. What was sequenced was central memory CD4+ T cells from blood. V is TRBV5-6 and J is TRBJ1-1; tentative D call: TRBD1 (6 bases). The CDR3 nucleotides are TGTGCCAGCAGCTTGGGACAGGAATTATTTGAAGCTTTCTTT. This gives the protein CASSLGQELFEAFF.